This TCR beta chain appears in the sequencing data of a study of neurological immune-mediated disorders. Each TCR transcript was tagged with a 10-nucleotide random UMI during 5'RACE. From the 5' RACE reads, TCRdb called clonotypes with MiXCR, one entry per CDR3 protein. Among approximately 15,000 distinct CDR3 sequences listed, under 15% were seen once. This clonotype was observed many times. Sorted libraries drew on approximately 940,000 CD4+ or CD8+ T cells. After removal of 6 bases from V and 7 bases from J, the junction contained 1 base not matched to a gene. Germline-derived CDR1 and CDR2 are GTSNPN and SVGIG (reference sequence). The CDR3 covers 12 residues.

The material sequenced was CD8+ T cells from blood. The TCR sequence derives from a female donor with HTLV-1-associated myelopathy (HAM/TSP). The chain combines TRBV30 with TRBJ2-1; 12 nucleotides agree with TRBD2. The CDR3 coding sequence is TGTGCCTGTGGGACTAGCGGGAATGAGCAGTTCTTC. Protein: CACGTSGNEQFF. The full variable domain, completed using reference TRBV30 and TRBJ2-1, is SQTIHQWPATLVQPVGSPLSLECTVEGTSNPNLYWYRQAAGRGLQLLFYSVGIGQISSEVPQNLSASRPQDRQFILSSKKLLLSDSGFYLCACGTSGNEQFFGPGTRLTVL.